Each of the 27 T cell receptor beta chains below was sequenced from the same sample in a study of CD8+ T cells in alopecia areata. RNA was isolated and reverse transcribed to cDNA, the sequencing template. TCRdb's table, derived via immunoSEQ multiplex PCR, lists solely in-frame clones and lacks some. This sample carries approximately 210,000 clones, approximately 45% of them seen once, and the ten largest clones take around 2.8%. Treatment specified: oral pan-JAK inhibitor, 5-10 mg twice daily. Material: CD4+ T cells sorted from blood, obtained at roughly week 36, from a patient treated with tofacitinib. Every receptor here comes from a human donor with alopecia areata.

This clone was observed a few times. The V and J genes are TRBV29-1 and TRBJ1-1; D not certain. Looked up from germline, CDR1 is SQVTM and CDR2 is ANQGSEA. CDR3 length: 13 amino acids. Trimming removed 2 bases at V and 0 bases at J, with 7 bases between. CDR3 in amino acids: CSVERRLNTEAFF. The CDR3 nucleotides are TGCAGCGTTGAAAGACGGTTGAACACTGAAGCTTTCTTT.

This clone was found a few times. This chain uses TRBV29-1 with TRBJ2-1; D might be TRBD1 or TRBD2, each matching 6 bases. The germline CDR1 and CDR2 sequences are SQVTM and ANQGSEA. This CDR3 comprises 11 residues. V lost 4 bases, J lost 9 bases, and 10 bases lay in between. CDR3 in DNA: TGCAGCGTTGGAGAGGGGGGTGAGCAGTTCTTC. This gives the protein CSVGEGGEQFF.

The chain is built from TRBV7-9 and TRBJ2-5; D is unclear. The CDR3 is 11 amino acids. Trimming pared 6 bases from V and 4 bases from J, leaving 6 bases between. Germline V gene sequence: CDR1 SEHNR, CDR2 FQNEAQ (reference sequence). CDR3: CASRARETQYF. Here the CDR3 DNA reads TGTGCCAGCAGGGCCCGAGAGACCCAGTACTTC. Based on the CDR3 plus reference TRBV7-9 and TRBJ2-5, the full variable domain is DTGVSQNPRHKITKRGQNVTFRCDPISEHNRLYWYRQTLGQGPEFLTYFQNEAQLEKSRLLSDRFSAERPKGSFSTLEIQRTEQGDSAMYLCASRARETQYFGPGTRLLVL.

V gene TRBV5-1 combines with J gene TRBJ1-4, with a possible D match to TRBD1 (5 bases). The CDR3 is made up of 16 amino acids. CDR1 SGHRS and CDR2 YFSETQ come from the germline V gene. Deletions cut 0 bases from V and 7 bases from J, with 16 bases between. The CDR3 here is CASSLGDRSFSEKLFF. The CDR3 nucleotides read TGCGCCAGCAGCTTGGGAGACAGATCCTTTAGTGAAAAACTGTTTTTT.

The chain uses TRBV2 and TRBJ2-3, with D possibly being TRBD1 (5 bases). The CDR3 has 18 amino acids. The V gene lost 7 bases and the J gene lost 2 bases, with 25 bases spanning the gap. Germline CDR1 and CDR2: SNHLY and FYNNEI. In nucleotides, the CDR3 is TGTGCCAGCACTAACCGACGTGGGGCGCGACAAATCACAGATACGCAGTATTTT. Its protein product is CASTNRRGARQITDTQYF.

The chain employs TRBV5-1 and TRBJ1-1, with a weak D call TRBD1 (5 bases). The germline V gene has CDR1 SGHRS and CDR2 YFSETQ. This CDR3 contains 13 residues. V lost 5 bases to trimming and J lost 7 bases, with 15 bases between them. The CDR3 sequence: CASRRAGRLEAFF. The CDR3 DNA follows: TGCGCCAGCAGGAGGGCAGGGCGTCTTGAAGCTTTCTTT.

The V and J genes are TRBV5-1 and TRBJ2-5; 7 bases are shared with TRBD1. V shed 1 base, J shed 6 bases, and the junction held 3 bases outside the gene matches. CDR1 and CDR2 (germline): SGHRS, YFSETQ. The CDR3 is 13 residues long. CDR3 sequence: CASSLTGAKTQYF. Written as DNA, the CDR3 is TGCGCCAGCAGCTTGACAGGGGCGAAGACCCAGTACTTC.

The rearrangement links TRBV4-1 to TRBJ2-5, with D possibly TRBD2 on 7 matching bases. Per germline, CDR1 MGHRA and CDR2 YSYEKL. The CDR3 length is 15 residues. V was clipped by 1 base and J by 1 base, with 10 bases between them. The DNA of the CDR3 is TGCGCCAGCAGCCAAGCGGGGGGCCTCCAAGAGACCCAGTACTTC. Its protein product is CASSQAGGLQETQYF.

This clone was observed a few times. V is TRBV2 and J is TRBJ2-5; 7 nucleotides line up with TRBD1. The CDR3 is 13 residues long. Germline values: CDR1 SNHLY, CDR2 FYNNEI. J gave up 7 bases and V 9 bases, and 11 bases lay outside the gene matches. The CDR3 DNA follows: TGTGCCAGAAATACCGGGACAGAGGTGACCCAGTACTTC. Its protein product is CARNTGTEVTQYF. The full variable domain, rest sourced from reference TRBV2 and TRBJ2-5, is EPEVTQTPSHQVTQMGQEVILRCVPISNHLYFYWYRQILGQKVEFLVSFYNNEISEKSEIFDDQFSVERPDGSNFTLKIRSTKLEDSAMYFCARNTGTEVTQYFGPGTRLLVL.

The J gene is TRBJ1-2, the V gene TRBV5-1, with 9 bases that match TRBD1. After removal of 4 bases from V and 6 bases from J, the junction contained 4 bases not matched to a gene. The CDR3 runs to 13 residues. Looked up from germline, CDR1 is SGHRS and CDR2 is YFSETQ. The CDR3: CASSHGQGNGYTF. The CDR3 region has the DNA TGCGCCAGCAGCCACGGACAGGGGAATGGCTACACCTTC.

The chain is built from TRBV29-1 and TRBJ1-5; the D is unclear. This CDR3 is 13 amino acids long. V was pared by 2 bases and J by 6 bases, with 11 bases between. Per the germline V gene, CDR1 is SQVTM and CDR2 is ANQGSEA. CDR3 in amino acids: CSVELLAGQPQHF. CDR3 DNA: TGCAGCGTTGAACTTCTTGCGGGTCAGCCCCAGCATTTT.

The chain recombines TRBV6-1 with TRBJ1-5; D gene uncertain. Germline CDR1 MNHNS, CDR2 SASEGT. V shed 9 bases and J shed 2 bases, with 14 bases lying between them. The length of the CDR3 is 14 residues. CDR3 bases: TGTGCCAGGCGGGCTTTTTTTGGCAATCAGCCCCAGCATTTT. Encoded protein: CARRAFFGNQPQHF.

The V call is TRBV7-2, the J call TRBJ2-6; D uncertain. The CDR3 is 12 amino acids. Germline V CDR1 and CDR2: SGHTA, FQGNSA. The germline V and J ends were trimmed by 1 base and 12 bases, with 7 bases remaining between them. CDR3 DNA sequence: TGTGCCAGCAGCTTAGTCAACTCCGTCCTGACTTTC. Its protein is CASSLVNSVLTF.

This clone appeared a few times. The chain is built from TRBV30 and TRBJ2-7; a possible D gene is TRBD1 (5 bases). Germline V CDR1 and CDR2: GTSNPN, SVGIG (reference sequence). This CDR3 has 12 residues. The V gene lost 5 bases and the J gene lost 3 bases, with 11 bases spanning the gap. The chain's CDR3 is CAWGAPNYEQYF. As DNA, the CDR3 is TGTGCCTGGGGGGCCCCGAACTACGAGCAGTACTTC.

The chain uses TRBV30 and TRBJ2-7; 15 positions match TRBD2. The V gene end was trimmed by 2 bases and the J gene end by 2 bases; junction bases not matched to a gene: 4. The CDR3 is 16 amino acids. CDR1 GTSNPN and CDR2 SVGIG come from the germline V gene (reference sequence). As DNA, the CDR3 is TGTGCCTGGAGTTCCAGGACTAGCGGGAGGGCCTACGAGCAGTACTTC. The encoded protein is CAWSSRTSGRAYEQYF.

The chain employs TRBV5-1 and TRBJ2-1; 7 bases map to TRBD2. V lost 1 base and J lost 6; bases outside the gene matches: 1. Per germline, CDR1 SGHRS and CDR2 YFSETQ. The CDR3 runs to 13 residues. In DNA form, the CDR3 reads TGCGCCAGCAGCTTGACTAGCGCCAATGAGCAGTTCTTC. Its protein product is CASSLTSANEQFF.

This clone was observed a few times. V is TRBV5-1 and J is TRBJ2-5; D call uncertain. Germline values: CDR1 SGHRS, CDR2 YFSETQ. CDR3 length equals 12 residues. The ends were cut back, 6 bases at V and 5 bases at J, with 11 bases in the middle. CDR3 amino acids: CASNRPQETQYF. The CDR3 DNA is TGCGCCAGCAACCGACCCCAGGAGACCCAGTACTTC.

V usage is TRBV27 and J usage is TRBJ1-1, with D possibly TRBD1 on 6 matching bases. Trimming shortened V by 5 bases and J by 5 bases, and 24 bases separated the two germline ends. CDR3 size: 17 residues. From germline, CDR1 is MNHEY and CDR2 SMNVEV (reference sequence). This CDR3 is CASSPLLGGQGWTEAFF. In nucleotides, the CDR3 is TGTGCCAGCAGTCCCCTCCTCGGGGGGCAAGGGTGGACTGAAGCTTTCTTT.

This CDR3 reads CASSLDRLTRNTGELFF. The CDR3 nucleotides read TGTGCCAGCAGCTTAGATAGACTTACGAGGAACACCGGGGAGCTGTTTTTT. The chain joins TRBV11-2 to TRBJ2-2; D remains unclear. Trimming took off 0 bases at V and 1 base at J, with 12 bases between the two ends. Looked up from germline, CDR1 is SGHAT and CDR2 is FQNNGV. CDR3 length: 17 amino acids.

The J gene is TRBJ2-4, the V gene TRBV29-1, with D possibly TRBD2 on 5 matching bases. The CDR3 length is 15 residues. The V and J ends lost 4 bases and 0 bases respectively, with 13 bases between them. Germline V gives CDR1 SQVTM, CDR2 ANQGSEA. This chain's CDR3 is CSVVGTRLAKNIQYF. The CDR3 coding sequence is TGCAGCGTTGTCGGCACTAGATTAGCCAAAAACATTCAGTACTTC.

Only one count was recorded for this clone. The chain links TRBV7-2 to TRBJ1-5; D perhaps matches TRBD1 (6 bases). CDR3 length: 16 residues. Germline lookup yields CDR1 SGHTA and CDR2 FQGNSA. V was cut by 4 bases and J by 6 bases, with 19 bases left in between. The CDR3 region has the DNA TGTGCCAGCAGCTCAGCACCTACAGGGTTAGGTCAGCCCCAGCATTTT. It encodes CASSSAPTGLGQPQHF.

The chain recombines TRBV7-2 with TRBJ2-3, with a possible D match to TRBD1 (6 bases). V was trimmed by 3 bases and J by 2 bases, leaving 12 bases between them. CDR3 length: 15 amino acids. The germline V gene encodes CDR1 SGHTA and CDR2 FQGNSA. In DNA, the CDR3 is TGTGCCAGCAGCTTGGTACAGGGTAACACAGATACGCAGTATTTT. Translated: CASSLVQGNTDTQYF.

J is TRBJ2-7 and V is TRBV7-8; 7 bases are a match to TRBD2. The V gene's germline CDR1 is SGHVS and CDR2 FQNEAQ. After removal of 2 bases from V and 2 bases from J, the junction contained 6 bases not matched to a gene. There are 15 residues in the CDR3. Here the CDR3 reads CASSLKSAGAYEQYF. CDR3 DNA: TGTGCCAGCAGCTTAAAGTCCGCGGGAGCCTACGAGCAGTACTTC.

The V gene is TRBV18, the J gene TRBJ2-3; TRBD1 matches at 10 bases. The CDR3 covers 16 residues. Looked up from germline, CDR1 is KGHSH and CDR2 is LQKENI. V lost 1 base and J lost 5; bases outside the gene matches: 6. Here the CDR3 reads CASSPRQGAMGDTQYF. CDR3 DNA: TGTGCCAGCTCACCACGACAGGGGGCAATGGGAGATACGCAGTATTTT.

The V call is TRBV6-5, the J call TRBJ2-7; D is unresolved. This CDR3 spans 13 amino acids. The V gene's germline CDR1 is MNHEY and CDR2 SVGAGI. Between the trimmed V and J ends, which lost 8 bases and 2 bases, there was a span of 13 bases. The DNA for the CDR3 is TGTGCCAGCGGACGGAAGGGTGCCTACGAGCAGTACTTC. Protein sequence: CASGRKGAYEQYF.

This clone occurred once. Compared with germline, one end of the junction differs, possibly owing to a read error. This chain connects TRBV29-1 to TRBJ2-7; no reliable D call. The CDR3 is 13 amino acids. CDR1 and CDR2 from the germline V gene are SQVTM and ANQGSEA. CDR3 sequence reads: CSVEETPPGEQYF. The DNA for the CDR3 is TGCAGCGTAGAAGAGACTCCTCCGGGCGAGCAGTACTTC.

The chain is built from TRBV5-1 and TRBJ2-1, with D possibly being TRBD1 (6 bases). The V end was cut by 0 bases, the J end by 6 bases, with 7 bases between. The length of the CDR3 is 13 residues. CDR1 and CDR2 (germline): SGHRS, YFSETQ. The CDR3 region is CASSLAGVNEQFF. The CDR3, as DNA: TGCGCCAGCAGCTTGGCAGGGGTCAATGAGCAGTTCTTC.